The clone carrying this T cell receptor (beta chain) appeared a few times. This sample stems from a study of cytomegalovirus exposure and HLA in healthy donors. The CDR3 spans 19 residues. The ends lost 1 base at V and 5 bases at J; junction bases unmatched: 16. The V gene's germline CDR1 is LGHNA and CDR2 YSLEER. PCR amplification relied on 60 Vbeta primers (plus 13 Jbeta primers). Sequenced by immunoSEQ multiplex PCR; TCRdb stores in-frame clones only, minus some. The sample has about 150,000 clones, roughly 65% seen once. The V and J genes are TRBV4-3 and TRBJ2-7, with 11 bases identical to TRBD2. Input material: PBMCs. The clonotype comes from a man aged 55 to 69 in good health and CMV-seronegative. The CDR3 spells CASSQAGGPLAGGPNEQYF. CDR3 in DNA: TGCGCCAGCAGCCAAGCCGGGGGACCTTTAGCGGGAGGGCCTAACGAGCAGTACTTC.